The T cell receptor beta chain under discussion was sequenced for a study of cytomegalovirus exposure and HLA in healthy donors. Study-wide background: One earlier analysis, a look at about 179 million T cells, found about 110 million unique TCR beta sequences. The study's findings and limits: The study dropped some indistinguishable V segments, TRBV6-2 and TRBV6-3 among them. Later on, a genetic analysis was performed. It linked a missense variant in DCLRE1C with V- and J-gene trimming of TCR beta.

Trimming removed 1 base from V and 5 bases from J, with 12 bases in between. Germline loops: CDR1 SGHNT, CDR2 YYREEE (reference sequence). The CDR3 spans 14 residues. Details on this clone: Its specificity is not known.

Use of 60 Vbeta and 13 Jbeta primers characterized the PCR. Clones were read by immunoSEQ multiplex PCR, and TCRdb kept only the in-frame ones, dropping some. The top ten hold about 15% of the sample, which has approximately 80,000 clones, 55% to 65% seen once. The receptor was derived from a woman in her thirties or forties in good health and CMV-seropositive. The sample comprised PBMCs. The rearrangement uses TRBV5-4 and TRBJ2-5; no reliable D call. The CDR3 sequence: CASSLNSILETQYF. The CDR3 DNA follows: TGTGCCAGCAGCTTGAATTCTATATTGGAGACCCAGTACTTC.